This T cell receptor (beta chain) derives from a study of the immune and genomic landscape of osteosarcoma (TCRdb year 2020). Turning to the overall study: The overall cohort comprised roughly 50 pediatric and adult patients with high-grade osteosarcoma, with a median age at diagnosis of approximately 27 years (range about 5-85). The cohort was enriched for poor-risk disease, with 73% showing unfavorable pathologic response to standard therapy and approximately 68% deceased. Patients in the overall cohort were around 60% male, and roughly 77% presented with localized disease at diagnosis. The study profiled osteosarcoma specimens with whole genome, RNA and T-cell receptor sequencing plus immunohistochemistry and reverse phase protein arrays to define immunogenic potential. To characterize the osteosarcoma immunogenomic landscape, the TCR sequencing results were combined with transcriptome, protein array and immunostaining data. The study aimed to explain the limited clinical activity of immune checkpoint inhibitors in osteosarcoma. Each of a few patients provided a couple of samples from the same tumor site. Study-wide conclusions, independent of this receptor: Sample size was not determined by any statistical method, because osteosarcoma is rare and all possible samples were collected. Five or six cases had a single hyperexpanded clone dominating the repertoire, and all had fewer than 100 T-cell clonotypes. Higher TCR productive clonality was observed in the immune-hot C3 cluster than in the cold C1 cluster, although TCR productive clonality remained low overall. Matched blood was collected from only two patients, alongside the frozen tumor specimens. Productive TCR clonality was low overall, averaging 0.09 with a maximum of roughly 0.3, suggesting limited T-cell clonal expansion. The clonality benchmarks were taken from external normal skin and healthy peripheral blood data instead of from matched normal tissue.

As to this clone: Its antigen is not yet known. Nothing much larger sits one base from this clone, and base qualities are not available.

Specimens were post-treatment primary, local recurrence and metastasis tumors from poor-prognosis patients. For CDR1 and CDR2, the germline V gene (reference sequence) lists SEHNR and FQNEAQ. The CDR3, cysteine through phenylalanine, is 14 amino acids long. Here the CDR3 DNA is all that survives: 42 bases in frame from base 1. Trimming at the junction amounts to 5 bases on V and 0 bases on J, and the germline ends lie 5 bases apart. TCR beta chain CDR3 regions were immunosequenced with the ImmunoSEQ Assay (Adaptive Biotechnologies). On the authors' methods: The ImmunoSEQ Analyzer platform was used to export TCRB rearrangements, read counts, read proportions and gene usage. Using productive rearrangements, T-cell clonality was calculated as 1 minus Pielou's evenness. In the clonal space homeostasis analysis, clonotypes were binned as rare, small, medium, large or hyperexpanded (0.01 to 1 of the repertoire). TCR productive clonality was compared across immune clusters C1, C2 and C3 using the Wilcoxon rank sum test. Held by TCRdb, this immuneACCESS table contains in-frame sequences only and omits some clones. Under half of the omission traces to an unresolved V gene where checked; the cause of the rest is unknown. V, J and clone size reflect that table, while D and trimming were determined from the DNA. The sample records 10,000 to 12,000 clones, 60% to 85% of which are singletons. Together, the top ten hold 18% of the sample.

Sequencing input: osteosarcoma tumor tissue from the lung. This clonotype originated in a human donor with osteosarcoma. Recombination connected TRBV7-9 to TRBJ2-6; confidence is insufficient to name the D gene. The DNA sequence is TGTGCCAGCAGCCGCGTCTCTGGGGCCAACGTCCTGACTTTC. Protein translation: CASSRVSGANVLTF.